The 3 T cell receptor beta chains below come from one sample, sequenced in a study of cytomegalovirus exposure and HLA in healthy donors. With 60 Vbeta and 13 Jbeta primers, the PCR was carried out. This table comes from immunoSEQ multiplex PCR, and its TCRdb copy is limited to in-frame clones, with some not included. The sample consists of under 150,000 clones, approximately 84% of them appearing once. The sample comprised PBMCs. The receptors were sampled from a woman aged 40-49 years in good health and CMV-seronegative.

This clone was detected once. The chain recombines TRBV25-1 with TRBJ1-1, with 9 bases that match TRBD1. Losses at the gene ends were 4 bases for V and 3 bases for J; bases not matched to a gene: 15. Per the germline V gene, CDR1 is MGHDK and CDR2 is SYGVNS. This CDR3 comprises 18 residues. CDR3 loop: CASSGRVPSTGGDTEAFF. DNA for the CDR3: TGTGCCAGCAGTGGCAGAGTCCCATCGACAGGGGGGGACACTGAAGCTTTCTTT.

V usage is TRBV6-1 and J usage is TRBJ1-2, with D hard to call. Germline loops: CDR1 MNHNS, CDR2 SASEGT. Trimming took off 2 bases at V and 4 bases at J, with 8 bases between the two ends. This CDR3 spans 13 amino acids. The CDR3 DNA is TGTGCCAGCAGTGAATGGGCAGCCTATGGCTACACCTTC. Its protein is CASSEWAAYGYTF.

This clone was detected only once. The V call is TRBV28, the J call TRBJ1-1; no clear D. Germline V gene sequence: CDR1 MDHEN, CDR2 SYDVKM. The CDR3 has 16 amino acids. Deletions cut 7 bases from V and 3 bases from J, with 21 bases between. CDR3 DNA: TGTGCCAGCATCCCCAACCGCCCGGGTTCGGACACTGAAGCTTTCTTT. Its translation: CASIPNRPGSDTEAFF.